This TCR beta chain was documented in a study of shared clonotypes between healthy human individuals. Whole-study context: A couple of women and a few men aged 18 to 49 served as donors. The study used three CD4 naive, three CD4 memory, two CD8 naive and one CD8 memory plate per donor. Study findings and constraints: Sequencing depth was expected to affect clonotype sharing among donors.

The protocol was immunoSEQ multiplex PCR, while the TCRdb copy is restricted to in-frame clones and leaves out a portion. The sample has millions of clones; approximately 94% are singletons. Terminally differentiated effector memory CD45RA+ cells were excluded from the naive CD8 cells, which were CD45RO-negative and positively selected for CCR7. Concerning this clone: No antigen is known for it.

The V end was cut by 1 base, the J end by 0 bases, with 17 bases between. CDR1 MNHNS and CDR2 SASEGT come from the germline V gene. The length of the CDR3 is 18 residues. V usage is TRBV6-1 and J usage is TRBJ2-3; D is unresolved. The sequencing sample was made of naive CD8+ T cells sorted from blood. The clonotype was recovered from a man aged 18 to 35 in good health. CDR3 nucleotide sequence: TGTGCCAGCAGTGAAGGAGTATTTACCGGCACTAGCACAGATACGCAGTATTTT. This encodes CASSEGVFTGTSTDTQYF.